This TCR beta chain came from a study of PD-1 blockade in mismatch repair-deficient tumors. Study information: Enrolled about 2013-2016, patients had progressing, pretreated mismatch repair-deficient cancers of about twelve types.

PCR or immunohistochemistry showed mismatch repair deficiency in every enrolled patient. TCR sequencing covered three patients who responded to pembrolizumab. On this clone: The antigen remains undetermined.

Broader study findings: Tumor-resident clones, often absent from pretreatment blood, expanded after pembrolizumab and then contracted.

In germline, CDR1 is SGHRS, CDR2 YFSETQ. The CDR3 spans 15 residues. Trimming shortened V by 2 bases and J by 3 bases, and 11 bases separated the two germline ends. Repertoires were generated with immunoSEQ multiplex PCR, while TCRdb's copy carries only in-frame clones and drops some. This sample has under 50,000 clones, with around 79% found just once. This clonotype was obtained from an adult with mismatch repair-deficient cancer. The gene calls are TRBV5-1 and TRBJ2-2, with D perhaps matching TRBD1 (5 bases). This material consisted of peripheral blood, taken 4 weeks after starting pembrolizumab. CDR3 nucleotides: TGCGCCAGCAGCTTCCGGGTAGGGGACACCGGGGAGCTGTTTTTT. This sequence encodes CASSFRVGDTGELFF.